One and the same sample provided the 21 T cell receptor beta chains below, sequenced in a study of blood T cell repertoires in COVID-19. TCRdb keeps only in-frame clones here, not all; method: immunoSEQ multiplex PCR. This sample has 210,000 or so clones, with over 80% found just once. Sequenced sample: peripheral blood. These receptors all stem from a woman aged 25 to 39 with COVID-19, enrolled during active disease.

The chain joins TRBV5-6 to TRBJ1-6; unclear D gene. V gave up 0 bases and J gave up 0 bases, with 7 bases separating them. Germline CDR1 SGHDT, CDR2 YYEEEE. The CDR3 sequence is 16 residues long. Here the CDR3 DNA reads TGTGCCAGCAGCTTGGGTGCCAGCTCCTATAATTCACCCCTCCACTTT. This encodes CASSLGASSYNSPLHF.

The chain has TRBV6-6 and TRBJ1-4; possibly TRBD1 for D (6 bases). CDR1 is MNHNY and CDR2 is SVGAGI in the germline V gene (reference sequence). Trimming pared 0 bases from V and 8 bases from J, leaving 16 bases between. The CDR3 extends over 16 amino acids. CDR3 in DNA: TGTGCCAGCAGTTACTCGTTGTCGGCGAGGGGGGAAAAACTGTTTTTT. This gives the protein CASSYSLSARGEKLFF.

V and J are TRBV2 and TRBJ2-7; D is perhaps TRBD1 (6 bases). The length of the CDR3 is 15 residues. Looked up from germline, CDR1 is SNHLY and CDR2 is FYNNEI. V lost 7 bases to trimming and J lost 2 bases, with 18 bases between them. The CDR3 DNA reads as TGTGCCAGCACCCGTTCCCTCGGACAGACCTACGAGCAGTACTTC. Translating gives CASTRSLGQTYEQYF.

V gene TRBV7-8 combines with J gene TRBJ2-5, with TRBD2 matching 12 bases. Germline-derived CDR1 and CDR2 are SGHVS and FQNEAQ. The CDR3 is made up of 16 amino acids. With V trimmed by 2 bases and J by 5 bases, 6 bases remained unmatched. The CDR3 DNA reads TGTGCCAGCAGCTTAACGACTAGCGGGGGCGGGGAGACCCAGTACTTC. As protein: CASSLTTSGGGETQYF.

J is TRBJ1-1 and V is TRBV5-1; TRBD1 agrees at 7 bases. V gave up 4 bases and J gave up 5 bases; unmatched junction bases: 8. Germline V lookup: CDR1 SGHRS, CDR2 YFSETQ. The CDR3 is made up of 14 amino acids. The CDR3 loop reads CASSRQGDQTEAFF. CDR3 DNA sequence: TGCGCCAGCAGCCGACAGGGAGATCAAACTGAAGCTTTCTTT. Together with reference TRBV5-1 and TRBJ1-1, the CDR3 gives the full variable domain: KAGVTQTPRYLIKTRGQQVTLSCSPISGHRSVSWYQQTPGQGLQFLFEYFSETQRNKGNFPGRFSGRQFSNSRSEMNVSTLELGDSALYLCASSRQGDQTEAFFGQGTRLTVV.

In DNA, the CDR3 is TGTGCCAGCAGTTTACAGGGTGATCAGCCCCAGCATTTT. Protein product: CASSLQGDQPQHF. The genes are TRBV28 and TRBJ1-5, with a tentative D call TRBD1 (5 bases). V gave up 2 bases and J gave up 5 bases, with 7 bases separating them. The CDR3 covers 13 residues. Germline V CDR1 and CDR2: MDHEN, SYDVKM.

CDR3 protein: CASSNLAGAADTQYF. The CDR3 region has the DNA TGTGCCAGTAGTAATCTAGCGGGGGCAGCAGATACGCAGTATTTT. The chain links TRBV19 to TRBJ2-3; TRBD2 matches 10 bases. J gave up 4 bases and V 4 bases, and 5 bases lay outside the gene matches. The germline CDR1 and CDR2 sequences are LNHDA and SQIVND (reference sequence). The CDR3 is made up of 15 amino acids.

This rearrangement joins TRBV18 to TRBJ1-1, with TRBD1 as a possible D gene (6 bases). This CDR3 is 15 amino acids long. V gave up 6 bases and J gave up 4 bases, with 18 bases separating them. Per germline, CDR1 KGHSH and CDR2 LQKENI. The CDR3 region is CASSTTAGEGTEAFF. The DNA of the CDR3 is TGTGCCAGCTCCACCACGGCAGGGGAGGGCACTGAAGCTTTCTTT.

The chain recombines TRBV18 with TRBJ2-1, with 11 nucleotides matching TRBD2. Trimming cost V 5 bases and J 2 bases; bases outside gene matches: 11. Germline values: CDR1 KGHSH, CDR2 LQKENI. This CDR3 has 18 residues. The CDR3 nucleotides are TGTGCCAGCTCAACCGGGCTAGCGGGAGGATCCGCCTACAATGAGCAGTTCTTC. This sequence encodes CASSTGLAGGSAYNEQFF.

The chain employs TRBV5-6 and TRBJ2-2, with D possibly matching TRBD2 (5 bases). V was trimmed by 2 bases and J by 4 bases, leaving 12 bases between them. CDR3 length: 15 residues. CDR1 is SGHDT and CDR2 is YYEEEE in the germline V gene. CDR3 in amino acids: CASSFGEFFTGELFF. CDR3 nucleotide sequence: TGTGCCAGCAGCTTTGGGGAGTTCTTCACCGGGGAGCTGTTTTTT.

CDR3 nucleotide sequence: TGTGCCAGCAGCTTAAGGGGGGCACGGGAGGGGCTCGAGCAGTACTTC. Its translation is CASSLRGAREGLEQYF. The V call is TRBV7-9, the J call TRBJ2-7; 8 bases line up with TRBD2. The trim removed 2 bases at V and 6 bases at J, leaving 12 bases unmatched. Germline CDR1 SEHNR, CDR2 FQNEAQ (reference sequence). The length of the CDR3 is 16 residues.

This clone was recorded a few times. CDR3 amino acids: CAISEKQGSTEAFF. CDR3 bases: TGTGCCATCAGTGAAAAACAGGGGAGCACTGAAGCTTTCTTT. This chain uses TRBV10-3 with TRBJ1-1; the match to TRBD1 covers 7 bases. Trimming removed 3 bases from V and 4 bases from J; junction bases left unmatched: 5. CDR3 length equals 14 residues. CDR1 and CDR2 from the germline V gene are ENHRY and SYGVKD.

V usage is TRBV5-1 and J usage is TRBJ2-5; 10 positions agree with TRBD2. CDR1 is SGHRS and CDR2 is YFSETQ in the germline V gene. The V and J ends lost 4 bases and 3 bases, in that order; junction bases with no gene match: 3. The CDR3 length is 14 residues. The CDR3 coding sequence is TGCGCCAGCAGCCGGCTAGCGGGGGAAGAGACCCAGTACTTC. This sequence encodes CASSRLAGEETQYF.

The rearrangement joins TRBV6-4 to TRBJ2-2; D is uncertain. The CDR3 spans 12 residues. Germline assignment: CDR1 MRHNA and CDR2 SNTAGT. With 6 bases removed from V and 4 bases from J, the gap between germline ends came to 6 bases. CDR3 sequence reads: CASSNGTGELFF. The CDR3 DNA reads as TGTGCCAGCAGCAACGGCACCGGGGAGCTGTTTTTT.

J is TRBJ2-1 and V is TRBV5-8; D is possibly TRBD2 (5 bases). V dropped 4 bases and J dropped 1 base, with 15 bases sitting between them. There are 16 residues in the CDR3. Germline V CDR1 and CDR2: SGHTS, YDEGEE. The CDR3 DNA reads as TGTGCCAGCAGCCCCGTTGTAGGGAGTTCCTACAATGAGCAGTTCTTC. As protein: CASSPVVGSSYNEQFF.

This clone was detected only a few times. Different DNA sequences within this sample yield the same CDR3. The chain links TRBV5-1 to TRBJ2-7; D remains unclear. There are 15 residues in the CDR3. Germline-derived CDR1 and CDR2 are SGHRS and YFSETQ. V lost 0 bases to trimming and J lost 3 bases, with 13 bases between them. The CDR3 loop is CASSLVAGALYEQYF. The DNA for the CDR3 is TGCGCCAGCAGCTTGGTGGCAGGTGCCCTCTACGAGCAGTACTTC.

The chain has TRBV27 and TRBJ2-1, with TRBD2 as a possible D gene (5 bases). The CDR3 is 13 amino acids. Trimming stripped 2 bases from V and 5 bases from J, with 7 bases between. Germline V lookup: CDR1 MNHEY, CDR2 SMNVEV (reference sequence). CDR3: CASSLRGNNEQFF. For the CDR3, the DNA is TGTGCCAGCAGTTTACGGGGTAACAATGAGCAGTTCTTC.

The chain employs TRBV3-1 (or the pseudogene TRBV3-2) and TRBJ2-7; the D gene is possibly TRBD1 (5 bases). This CDR3 contains 15 residues. The germline V and J ends were trimmed by 0 bases and 5 bases, with 14 bases remaining between them. Germline CDR1 LGHDT, CDR2 YNNKEL (reference sequence). The CDR3 region has the DNA TGTGCCAGCAGCCAAGACGGTAGTACAGGTAACGAGCAGTACTTC. Its translation: CASSQDGSTGNEQYF.

V usage is TRBV5-1 and J usage is TRBJ1-1; maybe TRBD1 (6 bases). The CDR3 has 17 amino acids. The V end was cut by 6 bases, the J end by 1 base, with 22 bases between. Germline CDR1 is SGHRS and CDR2 is YFSETQ. The CDR3 bases are TGCGCCAGCACCGGGGGGGCGGACTTCCCTCCGAACACTGAAGCTTTCTTT. Translating gives CASTGGADFPPNTEAFF. Based on the CDR3 plus reference TRBV5-1 and TRBJ1-1, the full variable domain is KAGVTQTPRYLIKTRGQQVTLSCSPISGHRSVSWYQQTPGQGLQFLFEYFSETQRNKGNFPGRFSGRQFSNSRSEMNVSTLELGDSALYLCASTGGADFPPNTEAFFGQGTRLTVV.

The J gene is TRBJ2-1, the V gene TRBV9, with TRBD1 as a possible D gene (6 bases). This CDR3 contains 14 residues. V was shortened by 4 bases and J by 5 bases, with 13 bases between the two germline ends. CDR1 is SGDLS and CDR2 is YYNGEE in the germline V gene. The CDR3 DNA sequence: TGTGCCAGCAGCTCGCGGACAGTTCACAATGAGCAGTTCTTC. This translates into CASSSRTVHNEQFF.

The chain employs TRBV4-2 and TRBJ1-2; 8 bases are shared with TRBD1. This CDR3 has 13 residues. Trimming cost V 7 bases and J 2 bases; bases outside gene matches: 3. Germline loops: CDR1 LGHNA, CDR2 YNFKEQ. The CDR3: CASTRTGNYGYTF. The CDR3 DNA follows: TGTGCCAGCACCCGGACAGGGAACTATGGCTACACCTTC.